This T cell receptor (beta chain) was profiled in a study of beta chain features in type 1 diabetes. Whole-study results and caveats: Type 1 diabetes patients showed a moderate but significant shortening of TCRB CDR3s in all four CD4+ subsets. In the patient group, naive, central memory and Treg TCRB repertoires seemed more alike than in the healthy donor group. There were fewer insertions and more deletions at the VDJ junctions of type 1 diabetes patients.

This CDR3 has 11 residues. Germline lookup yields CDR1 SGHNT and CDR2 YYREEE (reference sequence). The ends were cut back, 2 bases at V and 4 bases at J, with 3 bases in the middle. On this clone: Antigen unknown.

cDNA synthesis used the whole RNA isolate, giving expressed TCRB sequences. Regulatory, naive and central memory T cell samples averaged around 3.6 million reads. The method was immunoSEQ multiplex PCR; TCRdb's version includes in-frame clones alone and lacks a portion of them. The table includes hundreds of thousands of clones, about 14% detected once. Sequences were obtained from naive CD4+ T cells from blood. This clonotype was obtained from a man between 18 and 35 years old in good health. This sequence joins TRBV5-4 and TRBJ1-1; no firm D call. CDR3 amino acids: CASSFSTEAFF. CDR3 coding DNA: TGTGCCAGCAGCTTCTCCACTGAAGCTTTCTTT. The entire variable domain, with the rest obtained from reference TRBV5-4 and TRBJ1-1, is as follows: ETGVTQSPTHLIKTRGQQVTLRCSSQSGHNTVSWYQQALGQGPQFIFQYYREEENGRGNFPPRFSGLQFPNYSSELNVNALELDDSALYLCASSFSTEAFFGQGTRLTVV.